The 9 T cell receptor beta chains reported below all come from one sample, sequenced in a study of T cells in Graves' hyperthyroidism and ophthalmopathy. It was RNA transcripts that yielded the amplified TCR beta CDR3 regions. HTBI primers were employed in a first-round RT-PCR of the TCR CDR3. TCRdb re-called the multiplex PCR reads through MiXCR, storing one row per CDR3 protein. The table includes roughly 580,000 distinct CDR3 sequences, roughly 50% detected once. Material: peripheral blood or thyroid tissue (not recorded which). The receptors stem from a woman aged 18-29 years with Graves' hyperthyroidism.

The sample holds a few counts of this clonotype. The gene calls are TRBV6-5 and TRBJ2-5; 7 positions match TRBD1. The CDR3 has 14 residues. Germline values: CDR1 MNHEY, CDR2 SVGAGI. V was clipped by 1 base and J by 4 bases; unmatched bases: 3. CDR3 protein: CASSYYRGAETQYF. CDR3 DNA: TGTGCCAGCAGTTACTACAGGGGCGCAGAGACCCAGTACTTC.

The chain links TRBV7-2 to TRBJ2-5; D ambiguous. V shed 3 bases and J shed 1 base, with 12 bases lying between them. This CDR3 is 15 amino acids long. Germline values: CDR1 SGHTA, CDR2 FQGNSA. CDR3 nucleotides: TGTGCCAGCAGCTTGTGGTTAGACTCCCAAGAGACCCAGTACTTC. Translation gives CASSLWLDSQETQYF.

This clonotype came up many times. V and J are TRBV29-1 and TRBJ2-2; D is perhaps TRBD1 (5 bases). Per germline, CDR1 SQVTM and CDR2 ANQGSEA. The CDR3 runs to 16 residues. V was clipped by 0 bases and J by 1 base, with 12 bases between them. In DNA, the CDR3 is TGCAGCGTTGAAGATCACGGCAGGGAGAACACCGGGGAGCTGTTTTTT. The encoded protein is CSVEDHGRENTGELFF.

There are a few counts of this clonotype. One end of the junction fails to match germline, which may point to a read error. CDR3 DNA: TGTGCCAGCAGTTTCCCGGTGGAGGTCATAGGGAACGGTGGCTACACCTTC. It is translated as CASSFPVEVIGNGGYTF. The V gene is TRBV10-3, the J gene TRBJ1-2; no definite D call. This CDR3 has 17 residues. Germline V gene data show CDR1 as ENHRY and CDR2 as SYGVKD.

This clonotype was counted between two and nine times. The gene calls are TRBV19 and TRBJ1-1, with 7 nucleotides matching TRBD1. The V gene end was trimmed by 5 bases and the J gene end by 0 bases; junction bases not matched to a gene: 6. In germline, CDR1 is LNHDA, CDR2 SQIVND (reference sequence). This CDR3 comprises 15 residues. Written as DNA, the CDR3 is TGTGCCAGTAGTTTCGGGACAGTGATGAACACTGAAGCTTTCTTT. Amino acids: CASSFGTVMNTEAFF.

The V gene is TRBV10-3, the J gene TRBJ1-2; TRBD1 is a possible D gene (6 bases). Germline CDR1 is ENHRY and CDR2 is SYGVKD. CDR3 size: 14 residues. The ends were cut back, 6 bases at V and 3 bases at J, with 14 bases in the middle. CDR3 coding DNA: TGTGCCATCAGGTCAGAGGGGGGGTACTATGGCTACACCTTC. As protein: CAIRSEGGYYGYTF.

This clonotype was seen only a few times. The chain uses TRBV7-8 and TRBJ1-2; D not resolved. Trimming shortened V by 1 base and J by 8 bases, and 14 bases separated the two germline ends. Germline loops: CDR1 SGHVS, CDR2 FQNEAQ. CDR3 size: 14 residues. CDR3 nucleotide sequence: TGTGCCAGCAGCTTAGTTACGGGTACCGCGGGCTACACCTTC. This codes for CASSLVTGTAGYTF.

V usage is TRBV10-2 and J usage is TRBJ2-7, with 9 bases identical to TRBD1. This CDR3 has 15 residues. From germline, CDR1 is WSHSY and CDR2 SAAADI. The V and J ends lost 6 bases and 2 bases, in that order; junction bases with no gene match: 8. The CDR3 loop reads CASSSRTGVTYEQYF. In DNA, the CDR3 is TGCGCCAGCAGCTCAAGGACAGGGGTGACCTACGAGCAGTACTTC.

A remark on this clonotype: The junction does not match germline at one end; this may be a read error. The chain uses TRBV6-5 and TRBJ2-2; TRBD2 agrees at 14 bases. The germline CDR1 and CDR2 sequences are MNHEY and SVGAGI. The CDR3 sequence is 15 residues long. The CDR3 DNA reads TGTGCCAGCAGTTTCGGGACTAGCGGGAGTGGGGAGCTGTTTTTC. As protein: CASSFGTSGSGELFF.